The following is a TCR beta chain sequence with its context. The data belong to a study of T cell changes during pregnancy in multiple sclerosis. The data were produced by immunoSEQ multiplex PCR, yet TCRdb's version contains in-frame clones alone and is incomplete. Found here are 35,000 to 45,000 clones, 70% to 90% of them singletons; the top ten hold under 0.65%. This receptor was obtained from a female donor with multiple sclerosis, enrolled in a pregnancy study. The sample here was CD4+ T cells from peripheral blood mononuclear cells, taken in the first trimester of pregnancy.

This CDR3 reads CASSLGRGRGNEQFF. DNA of the CDR3: TGTGCCAGCAGCTTGGGCAGGGGTAGGGGCAATGAGCAGTTCTTC. V is TRBV7-2 and J is TRBJ2-1; possibly TRBD1 for D (6 bases). The CDR3 is made up of 15 amino acids. Trimming cost V 3 bases and J 6 bases, with 15 bases left between them. The V gene's germline CDR1 is SGHTA and CDR2 FQGNSA. Full variable domain (rest looked up from reference TRBV7-2 and TRBJ2-1): GAGVSQSPSNKVTEKGKDVELRCDPISGHTALYWYRQSLGQGLEFLIYFQGNSAPDKSGLPSDRFSAERTGGSVSTLTIQRTQQEDSAVYLCASSLGRGRGNEQFFGPGTRLTVL.